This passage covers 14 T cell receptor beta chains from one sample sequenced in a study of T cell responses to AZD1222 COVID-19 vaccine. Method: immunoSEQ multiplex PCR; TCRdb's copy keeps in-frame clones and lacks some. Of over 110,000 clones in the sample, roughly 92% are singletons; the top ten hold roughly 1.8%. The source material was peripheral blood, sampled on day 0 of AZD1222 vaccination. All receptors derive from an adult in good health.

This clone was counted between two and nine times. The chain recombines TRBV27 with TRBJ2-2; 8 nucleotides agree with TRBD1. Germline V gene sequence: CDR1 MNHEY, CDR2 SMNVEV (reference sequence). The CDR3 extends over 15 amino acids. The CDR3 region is CATSAGQGNTGELFF. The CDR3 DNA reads TGTGCAACGTCCGCCGGACAGGGGAACACCGGGGAGCTGTTTTTT.

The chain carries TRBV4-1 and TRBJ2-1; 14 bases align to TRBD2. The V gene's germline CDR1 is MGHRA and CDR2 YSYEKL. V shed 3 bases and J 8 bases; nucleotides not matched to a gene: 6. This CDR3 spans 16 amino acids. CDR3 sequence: CASSHWTSGRLDEQFF. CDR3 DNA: TGCGCCAGCAGCCATTGGACTAGCGGGAGGTTGGATGAGCAGTTCTTC.

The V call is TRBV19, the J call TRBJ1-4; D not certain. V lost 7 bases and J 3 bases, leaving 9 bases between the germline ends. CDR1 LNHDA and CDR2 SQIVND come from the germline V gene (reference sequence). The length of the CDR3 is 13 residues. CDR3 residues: CASNRHANEKLFF. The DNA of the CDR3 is TGTGCCAGTAATAGACATGCTAATGAAAAACTGTTTTTT.

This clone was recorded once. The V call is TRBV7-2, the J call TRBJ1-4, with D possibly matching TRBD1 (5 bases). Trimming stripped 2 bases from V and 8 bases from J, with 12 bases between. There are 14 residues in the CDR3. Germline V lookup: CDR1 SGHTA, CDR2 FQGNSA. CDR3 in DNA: TGTGCCAGCAGCTTAAGGAGGGAGGGGGAAAAACTGTTTTTT. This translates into CASSLRREGEKLFF.

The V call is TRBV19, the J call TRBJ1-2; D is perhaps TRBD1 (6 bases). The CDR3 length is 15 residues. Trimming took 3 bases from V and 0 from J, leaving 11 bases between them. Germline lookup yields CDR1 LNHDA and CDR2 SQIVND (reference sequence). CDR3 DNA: TGTGCCAGTAGTATGGACAGCCAGACTAACTATGGCTACACCTTC. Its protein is CASSMDSQTNYGYTF.

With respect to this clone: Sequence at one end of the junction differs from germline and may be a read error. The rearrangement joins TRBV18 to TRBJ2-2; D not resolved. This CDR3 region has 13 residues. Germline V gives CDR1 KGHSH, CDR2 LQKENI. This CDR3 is CASSSPNTGELFF. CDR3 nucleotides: TGTGCCAGCTCATCACCGAACACCGGGGAGCTGTTTTTT.

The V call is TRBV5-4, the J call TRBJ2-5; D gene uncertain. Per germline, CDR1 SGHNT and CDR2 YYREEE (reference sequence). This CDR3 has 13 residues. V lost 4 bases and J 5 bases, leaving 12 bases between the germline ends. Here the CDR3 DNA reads TGTGCCAGCAGCCGCGACCCCGTGGAGACCCAGTACTTC. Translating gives CASSRDPVETQYF.

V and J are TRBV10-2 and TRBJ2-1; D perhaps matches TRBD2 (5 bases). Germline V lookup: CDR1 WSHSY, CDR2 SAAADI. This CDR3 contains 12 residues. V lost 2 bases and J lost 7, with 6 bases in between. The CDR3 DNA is TGCGCCAGCAGTGAGCGGGGAAATGAGCAGTTCTTC. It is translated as CASSERGNEQFF.

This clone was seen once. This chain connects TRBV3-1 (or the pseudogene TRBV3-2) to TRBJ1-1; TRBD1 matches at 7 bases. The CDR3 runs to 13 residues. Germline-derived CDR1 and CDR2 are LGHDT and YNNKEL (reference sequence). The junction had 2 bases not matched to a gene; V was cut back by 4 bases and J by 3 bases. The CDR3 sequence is CASSPTGDTEAFF. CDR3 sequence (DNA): TGTGCCAGCAGCCCTACAGGGGACACTGAAGCTTTCTTT.

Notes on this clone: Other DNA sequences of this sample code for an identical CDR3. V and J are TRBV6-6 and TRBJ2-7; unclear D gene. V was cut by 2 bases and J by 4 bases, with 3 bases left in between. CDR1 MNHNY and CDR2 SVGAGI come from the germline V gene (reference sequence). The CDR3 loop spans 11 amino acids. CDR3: CASSYAYEQYF. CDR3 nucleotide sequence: TGTGCCAGCAGTTACGCGTACGAGCAGTACTTC.

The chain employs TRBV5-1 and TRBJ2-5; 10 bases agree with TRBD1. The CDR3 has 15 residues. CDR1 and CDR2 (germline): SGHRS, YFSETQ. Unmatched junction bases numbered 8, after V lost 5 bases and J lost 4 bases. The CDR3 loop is CASRPGTGVGETQYF. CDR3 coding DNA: TGCGCCAGCAGGCCCGGGACAGGGGTTGGAGAGACCCAGTACTTC.

CDR3 loop: CASSQGVQGVYGYTF. As DNA, the CDR3 is TGCGCCAGCAGCCAAGGGGTACAGGGAGTCTATGGCTACACCTTC. The chain links TRBV4-1 to TRBJ1-2; tentative D call: TRBD1 (6 bases). The V gene lost 1 base and the J gene lost 4 bases, with 13 bases spanning the gap. The CDR3 totals 15 residues. Germline assignment: CDR1 MGHRA and CDR2 YSYEKL.

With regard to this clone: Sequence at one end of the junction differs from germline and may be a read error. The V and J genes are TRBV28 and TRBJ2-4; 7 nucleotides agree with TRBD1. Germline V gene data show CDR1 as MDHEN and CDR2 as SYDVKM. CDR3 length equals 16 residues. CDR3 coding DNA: TGTGCCAGCAGTGCCACCTGGGGGACAGCCCAAAACATTCAGTACTTC. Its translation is CASSATWGTAQNIQYF. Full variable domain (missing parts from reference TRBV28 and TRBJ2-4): DVKVTQSSRYLVKRTGEKVFLECVQDMDHENMFWYRQDPGLGLRLIYFSYDVKMKEKGDIPEGYSVSREKKERFSLILESASTNQTSMYLCASSATWGTAQNIQYFGAGTRLSVL.

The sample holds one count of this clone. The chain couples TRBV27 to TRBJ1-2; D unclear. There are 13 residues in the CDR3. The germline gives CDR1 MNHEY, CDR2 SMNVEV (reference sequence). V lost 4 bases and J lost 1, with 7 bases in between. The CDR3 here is CASSSGNNYGYTF. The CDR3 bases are TGTGCCAGCAGTTCGGGCAATAACTATGGCTACACCTTC.